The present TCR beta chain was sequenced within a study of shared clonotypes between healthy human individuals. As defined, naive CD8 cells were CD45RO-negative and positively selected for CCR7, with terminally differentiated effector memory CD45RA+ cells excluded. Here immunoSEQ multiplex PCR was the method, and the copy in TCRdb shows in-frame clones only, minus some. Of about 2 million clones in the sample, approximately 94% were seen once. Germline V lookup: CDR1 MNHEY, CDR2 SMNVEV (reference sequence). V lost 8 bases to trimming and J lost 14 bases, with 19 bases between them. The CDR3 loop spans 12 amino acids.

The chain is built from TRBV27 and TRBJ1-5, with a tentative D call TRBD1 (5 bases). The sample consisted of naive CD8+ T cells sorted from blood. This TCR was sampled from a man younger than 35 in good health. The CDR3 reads CASGLGRGTEHF. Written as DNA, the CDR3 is TGTGCCAGCGGTCTGGGGCGAGGGACGGAGCATTTT.